Presented here are 30 T cell receptor beta chains from one specimen sequenced in a study of T cells in Graves' hyperthyroidism and ophthalmopathy. RNA transcripts yielded amplified TCR beta CDR3 regions. Initially, a first-round RT-PCR of the TCR CDR3 employed the HTBI primer set. TCRdb re-analysed the multiplex PCR reads in MiXCR, keeping a single row per CDR3 protein. The sample has approximately 400,000 distinct CDR3 sequences, around 14% seen once. The specimen was blood. The source is a woman aged 18 to 35 with Graves' hyperthyroidism.

The rearrangement uses TRBV18 and TRBJ2-5; TRBD2 aligns across 8 bases. Germline V gene sequence: CDR1 KGHSH, CDR2 LQKENI. The V segment lost 3 bases and the J segment 4 bases; nucleotides outside the gene matches: 4. The CDR3 covers 14 residues. The CDR3 nucleotides are TGTGCCAGCTCACCTCCGGGAGGGGCAGAGACCCAGTACTTC. It specifies CASSPPGGAETQYF.

This clonotype has at least ten counts. The chain carries TRBV27 and TRBJ1-2; TRBD1 matches at 8 bases. Per the germline V gene, CDR1 is MNHEY and CDR2 is SMNVEV (reference sequence). V shed 1 base and J 7 bases; nucleotides not matched to a gene: 11. CDR3 length: 16 residues. The CDR3 bases are TGTGCCAGCAGTTTATTTCAAACAGGGGGTTATGGTGGCTACACCTTC. Its protein product is CASSLFQTGGYGGYTF.

This chain connects TRBV4-1 to TRBJ1-6, with TRBD1 identical over 8 bases. The CDR3 is 17 amino acids. Germline CDR1 reads MGHRA; CDR2 reads YSYEKL. V shed 4 bases, J shed 7 bases, and the junction held 12 bases outside the gene matches. CDR3 amino acids: CASSPTSRTGPNSPLHF. CDR3 DNA sequence: TGCGCCAGCAGCCCCACGTCTCGGACAGGGCCCAATTCACCCCTCCACTTT.

This rearrangement joins TRBV12-3 or TRBV12-4 to TRBJ2-7; D may be TRBD1 (5 bases). The CDR3 is made up of 15 amino acids. Trimming shortened V by 3 bases and J by 2 bases, and 14 bases separated the two germline ends. The CDR3 DNA reads as TGTGCCAGCAGTTTTGGACATATACGGCCCTACGAGCAGTACTTC. Protein product: CASSFGHIRPYEQYF.

This clonotype was picked up many times. The chain has TRBV12-3 or TRBV12-4 and TRBJ2-1, with a tentative D call TRBD1 (5 bases). The CDR3 sequence is 15 residues long. V was shortened by 8 bases and J by 2 bases, with 16 bases between the two germline ends. CDR3 region: CASWGRGSTYNEQFF. CDR3 DNA sequence: TGTGCCAGCTGGGGCCGCGGCTCGACCTACAATGAGCAGTTCTTC.

This clonotype has at least ten counts. V and J are TRBV29-1 and TRBJ1-4, with 7 positions matching TRBD1. V lost 7 bases, J lost 8 bases, and 7 bases stayed unmatched. The CDR3 covers 12 residues. Germline V CDR1 and CDR2: SQVTM, ANQGSEA. The CDR3 nucleotides are TGCAGCGCCGGGACAGAGATGGAAAAACTGTTTTTT. Protein sequence: CSAGTEMEKLFF. Combining the CDR3 with reference TRBV29-1 and TRBJ1-4 gives the whole variable domain SAVISQKPSRDICQRGTSLTIQCQVDSQVTMMFWYRQQPGQSLTLIATANQGSEATYESGFVIDKFPISRPNLTFSTLTVSNMSPEDSSIYLCSAGTEMEKLFFGSGTQLSVL.

This clonotype came up many times. The chain links TRBV19 to TRBJ1-2; no clear D. Per germline, CDR1 LNHDA and CDR2 SQIVND (reference sequence). The CDR3 is made up of 11 amino acids. V lost 7 bases and J lost 5, with 8 bases in between. The DNA for the CDR3 is TGTGCCAGTACCTACGAATATGGCTACACCTTC. As protein: CASTYEYGYTF.

This clonotype was found many times. The J gene is TRBJ2-3, the V gene TRBV27, with 7 bases fitting TRBD2. The J segment lost 4 bases and the V segment lost 4 bases, leaving 5 bases of the junction unmatched. Germline lookup yields CDR1 MNHEY and CDR2 SMNVEV (reference sequence). The CDR3 has 14 residues. The CDR3, as DNA: TGTGCCAGCAGTTCGGGGGGAGGAGCAGATACGCAGTATTTT. Amino acid sequence: CASSSGGGADTQYF.

Ten or more counts support this clonotype. The genes are TRBV12-3 or TRBV12-4 and TRBJ2-5; 7 bases are shared with TRBD2. The trim removed 8 bases at V and 4 bases at J, leaving 7 bases unmatched. CDR3 length equals 13 residues. The CDR3 spells CASLGGRGETQYF. CDR3 DNA sequence: TGTGCCAGCCTCGGGGGGAGGGGAGAGACCCAGTACTTC.

This clonotype showed up many times. The V call is TRBV28, the J call TRBJ1-2; TRBD1 matches 10 bases. The CDR3 is 16 residues long. Losses at the gene ends were 4 bases for V and 8 bases for J; bases not matched to a gene: 13. CDR1 and CDR2 (germline): MDHEN, SYDVKM. In DNA, the CDR3 is TGTGCCAGCAGTTCCCACCACCTGGGACAGGGGAAGGGCTACACCTTC. Its translation is CASSSHHLGQGKGYTF.

This clonotype showed up many times. The chain couples TRBV7-6 to TRBJ2-2; D perhaps matches TRBD1 (6 bases). The V gene lost 4 bases and the J gene lost 0 bases, with 27 bases spanning the gap. Germline lookup yields CDR1 SGHVS and CDR2 FNYEAQ. This CDR3 has 21 amino acids. DNA for the CDR3: TGTGCCAGCAGCTCCCTAAGCTTCGTCAGGGGAACCACAACGAACACCGGGGAGCTGTTTTTT. This codes for CASSSLSFVRGTTTNTGELFF.

At least ten counts were recorded for this clonotype. The genes are TRBV20-1 and TRBJ1-5, with D possibly being TRBD1 (5 bases). The V end was cut by 0 bases, the J end by 2 bases, with 14 bases between. CDR1 is DFQATT, CDR2 SNEGSKA, per germline (reference sequence). The CDR3 covers 16 residues. In DNA form, the CDR3 reads TGCAGTGCTAGAGAGGAGGCAGGGATAGGCAATCAGCCCCAGCATTTT. Residues: CSAREEAGIGNQPQHF.

V and J are TRBV19 and TRBJ1-6, with D possibly TRBD1 on 5 matching bases. Trimming took 0 bases from V and 6 from J, leaving 12 bases between them. This CDR3 region has 16 residues. CDR1 is LNHDA, CDR2 SQIVND, per germline (reference sequence). In DNA, the CDR3 is TGTGCCAGTAGTATAGAAGCGACAGCACTTAATTCACCCCTCCACTTT. This codes for CASSIEATALNSPLHF.

The sample holds many counts of this clonotype. The rearrangement joins TRBV20-1 to TRBJ2-7, with D perhaps matching TRBD2 (5 bases). The CDR3 totals 15 residues. Germline CDR1 is DFQATT and CDR2 is SNEGSKA (reference sequence). V gave up 1 base and J gave up 2 bases, with 15 bases separating them. CDR3 sequence reads: CSARVGSGPTYEQYF. The CDR3 DNA follows: TGCAGTGCTAGAGTAGGAAGCGGACCTACCTACGAGCAGTACTTC.

At least ten counts were recorded for this clonotype. The rearrangement uses TRBV3-1 and TRBJ2-7; TRBD2 agrees at 9 bases. This CDR3 comprises 15 residues. The V gene's germline CDR1 is LGHDT and CDR2 YNNKEL (reference sequence). J lost 2 bases, V lost 6 bases, and 8 bases had no gene match. The CDR3 sequence is CASRRKREVTYEQYF. CDR3 nucleotides: TGTGCCAGCAGACGCAAGCGGGAGGTCACCTACGAGCAGTACTTC.

The V and J genes are TRBV24-1 and TRBJ2-2; D gene ambiguous. The V gene's germline CDR1 is KGHDR and CDR2 SFDVKD. The V end was cut by 1 base, the J end by 0 bases, with 11 bases between. This CDR3 comprises 17 residues. This CDR3 reads CATSDFKRQSNTGELFF. The DNA for the CDR3 is TGTGCCACCAGTGATTTTAAGAGGCAATCGAACACCGGGGAGCTGTTTTTT.

This clonotype was observed a few times. This chain uses TRBV4-1 with TRBJ2-5, with a weak D call TRBD2 (7 bases). Between the trimmed V and J ends, which lost 2 bases and 5 bases, there was a span of 24 bases. From germline, CDR1 is MGHRA and CDR2 YSYEKL. This CDR3 comprises 18 residues. The CDR3 bases are TGCGCCAGCAGCCAAACGTCTAGGGCGGGGGCCTTAGAGGAGACCCAGTACTTC. This sequence encodes CASSQTSRAGALEETQYF.

This clonotype was picked up many times. The rearrangement links TRBV5-6 to TRBJ2-1; 7 bases map to TRBD1. This CDR3 comprises 14 residues. V lost 2 bases and J lost 8; bases outside the gene matches: 7. CDR1 and CDR2 (germline): SGHDT, YYEEEE. CDR3 nucleotides: TGTGCCAGCAGCTTAACAGGGGCGGGCGATGAGCAGTTCTTC. Its protein product is CASSLTGAGDEQFF.

This clonotype has just a few counts. V gene TRBV5-1 combines with J gene TRBJ2-2, with D unclear. This CDR3 spans 13 amino acids. Looked up from germline, CDR1 is SGHRS and CDR2 is YFSETQ. Trimming pared 0 bases from V and 6 bases from J, leaving 6 bases between. The CDR3 sequence: CASSLGAPGELFF. CDR3 DNA: TGCGCCAGCAGCTTGGGGGCGCCCGGGGAGCTGTTTTTT.

This clonotype appeared many times. This sequence joins TRBV6-1 and TRBJ1-2, with 7 bases matching TRBD1. After removal of 5 bases from V and 7 bases from J, the junction contained 7 bases not matched to a gene. CDR1 is MNHNS and CDR2 is SASEGT in the germline V gene. The CDR3 has 13 amino acids. The DNA for the CDR3 is TGTGCCAGCAGTTCCACAGGGGCCGGTGGCTACACCTTC. It specifies CASSSTGAGGYTF.

The chain carries TRBV20-1 and TRBJ2-7; unclear D gene. The V end lost 1 base, the J end lost 5 bases, and 24 bases lay between the germline ends. Germline V gene lookup returns CDR1 DFQATT and CDR2 SNEGSKA (reference sequence). This CDR3 has 17 amino acids. CDR3 amino acids: CSARVELSFLAFDEQYF. The CDR3, as DNA: TGCAGTGCTAGAGTCGAACTATCATTTCTGGCGTTCGACGAGCAGTACTTC.

This clonotype was recorded many times. One end of the junction is discordant with germline, which a read error may explain. This chain uses TRBV7-7 with TRBJ2-5; perhaps TRBD2 as D (6 bases). Germline V gene sequence: CDR1 SSHAT, CDR2 FNYEAQ (reference sequence). This CDR3 has 15 amino acids. DNA of the CDR3: TGTGCTAGCAGCCCTACCCCCTCGGGGGAGGAGACCCAGTACTTC. It is translated as CASSPTPSGEETQYF.

V gene TRBV27 combines with J gene TRBJ2-1; 13 bases align to TRBD2. Germline loops: CDR1 MNHEY, CDR2 SMNVEV (reference sequence). With 4 bases clipped from V and 3 bases from J, the junction kept 9 bases outside the gene matches. This CDR3 spans 18 amino acids. The CDR3 loop is CASSSELAGGRGYNEQFF. The DNA of the CDR3 is TGTGCCAGCAGTTCGGAACTAGCGGGAGGGAGGGGCTACAATGAGCAGTTCTTC.

Only a few counts were recorded for this clonotype. Sequence at one end of the junction differs from germline and may be a read error. The rearrangement joins TRBV7-3 to TRBJ2-1; TRBD1 matches at 7 bases. Germline values: CDR1 SGHTA, CDR2 FQGTGA. The CDR3 runs 16 residues. This CDR3 reads CASSVTGTAVYNEQFF. DNA for the CDR3: TGTGCCAGCAGCGTAACCGGGACAGCAGTCTACAATGAGCAGTTCTTC.

This clonotype was seen many times. The V gene is TRBV2, the J gene TRBJ2-3, with D perhaps matching TRBD1 (6 bases). The germline V gene has CDR1 SNHLY and CDR2 FYNNEI. Trimming cost V 5 bases and J 6 bases, with 21 bases left between them. This CDR3 has 16 residues. For the CDR3, the DNA is TGTGCCAGCAGTTTCAGGGGATTCCTAGTCGCGGATACGCAGTATTTT. Translating it yields CASSFRGFLVADTQYF.

This clonotype has at least ten counts. Here the CDR3 DNA reads TGTGCCAGCAGAGGCCTCTTTTCTGGCGGAGGTACAGATACGCAGTATTTT. Translating gives CASRGLFSGGGTDTQYF. The chain has TRBV12-3 or TRBV12-4 and TRBJ2-3; a weak D match, TRBD2 (5 bases). V gave up 6 bases and J gave up 3 bases, with 22 bases separating them. CDR3 length: 17 amino acids.

The rearrangement uses TRBV4-1 and TRBJ1-2, with D possibly TRBD1 on 5 matching bases. Trimming shortened V by 0 bases and J by 4 bases, and 18 bases separated the two germline ends. Germline V gene data show CDR1 as MGHRA and CDR2 as YSYEKL. The CDR3 is made up of 17 amino acids. This CDR3 is CASSQDQWGDLFYGYTF. DNA of the CDR3: TGCGCCAGCAGCCAAGATCAGTGGGGGGATCTCTTCTATGGCTACACCTTC.

This chain links TRBV4-1 with TRBJ1-4; 8 nucleotides match TRBD1. The CDR3 consists of 15 residues. Germline lookup yields CDR1 MGHRA and CDR2 YSYEKL. Germline trimming cut 5 bases from V and 11 bases from J; bases unmatched to any gene: 13. The DNA for the CDR3 is TGCGCCAGCAGCGTATCCGGACAGGGACTAATGAAACTGTTTTTT. Translation gives CASSVSGQGLMKLFF.

Many counts were recorded for this clonotype. This chain uses TRBV29-1 with TRBJ1-4, with D perhaps TRBD1 (6 bases). V was shortened by 3 bases and J by 5 bases, with 10 bases between the two germline ends. The germline gives CDR1 SQVTM, CDR2 ANQGSEA. There are 13 residues in the CDR3. CDR3: CSVDLQGNEKLFF. As DNA, the CDR3 is TGCAGCGTTGACCTACAGGGAAATGAAAAACTGTTTTTT.

Ten or more counts support this clonotype. This chain joins TRBV5-6 and TRBJ2-3; D perhaps matches TRBD1 (6 bases). Germline loops: CDR1 SGHDT, CDR2 YYEEEE. Trimming cost V 1 base and J 6 bases, with 12 bases left between them. The CDR3 runs 14 residues. The CDR3 loop is CASSLLSGEDTQYF. The CDR3 bases are TGTGCCAGCAGCTTGCTCTCAGGGGAGGATACGCAGTATTTT.